This T cell receptor beta chain comes out of a study of T cell changes during pregnancy in multiple sclerosis. Trimming shortened V by 3 bases and J by 6 bases, and 13 bases separated the two germline ends. The CDR3 sequence is 13 residues long. Germline CDR1 is SQVTM and CDR2 is ANQGSEA. Data came from immunoSEQ multiplex PCR; TCRdb stores just in-frame clones and leaves some out. The sample shows just over 50,000 clones, around 94% of them seen only once. The source material was CD4+ T cells from peripheral blood mononuclear cells, sampled in the second trimester of pregnancy. The TCR originated in a female donor with multiple sclerosis, enrolled in a pregnancy study. This rearrangement joins TRBV29-1 to TRBJ2-3, with D possibly TRBD1 on 6 matching bases. CDR3: CSVDLQGQDTQYF. The CDR3 DNA is TGCAGCGTTGACCTTCAGGGGCAGGATACGCAGTATTTT.